This is a list of T cell receptor beta chains from one sample in a study of blood T cell repertoires in COVID-19. Sequencing used immunoSEQ multiplex PCR; TCRdb keeps in-frame clones, though not all of them. Altogether 300,000 to 400,000 clones are present, around 87% being singletons, with the ten largest covering around 6%. Sequenced: peripheral blood. These receptor sequences come from a woman aged 50 to 65 with COVID-19, enrolled during active disease. CDR3s include the opening cysteine and the closing phenylalanine or tryptophan. The order of the fields is clone size, D gene, J gene, V gene, CDR3 protein, CDR3 DNA. A D gene is named only where the DNA matches it firmly. A clone size is listed for some rows: how often the clone was seen (once, few, many), or a class if it is expanded.

clone_size: .; d_call: .; j_call: TRBJ2-7; v_call: TRBV3-1/TRBV3-2; cdr3_aa: CASSPRTDYEQYF; cdr3_nt: TGTGCCAGCAGCCCCCGGACAGACTACGAGCAGTACTTC
clone_size: .; d_call: .; j_call: TRBJ2-1; v_call: TRBV19; cdr3_aa: CASINRLNEQFF; cdr3_nt: TGTGCCAGTATTAACAGGCTTAATGAGCAGTTCTTC
clone_size: .; d_call: .; j_call: TRBJ2-3; v_call: TRBV30; cdr3_aa: CAWSRTTTGEVTQYF; cdr3_nt: TGTGCCTGGAGTAGGACGACTACAGGGGAGGTTACGCAGTATTTT
clone_size: .; d_call: .; j_call: TRBJ1-5; v_call: TRBV2; cdr3_aa: CASTRGGSGQPQHF; cdr3_nt: TGTGCCAGCACAAGGGGTGGGTCAGGCCAGCCCCAGCATTTT
clone_size: few; d_call: TRBD1; j_call: TRBJ2-1; v_call: TRBV5-1; cdr3_aa: CASSLGTGELYEQFF; cdr3_nt: TGCGCCAGCAGCTTGGGGACAGGGGAACTATATGAGCAGTTCTTC
clone_size: .; d_call: TRBD1; j_call: TRBJ1-6; v_call: TRBV4-2; cdr3_aa: CASSDRQGSNSPLHF; cdr3_nt: TGTGCCAGCAGCGACCGACAGGGGAGCAATTCACCCCTCCACTTT
clone_size: .; d_call: TRBD2; j_call: TRBJ2-3; v_call: TRBV7-2; cdr3_aa: CASSLARTSGRPHTQYF; cdr3_nt: TGTGCCAGCAGCTTAGCGAGGACTAGCGGGAGACCTCATACGCAGTATTTT
clone_size: .; d_call: TRBD1; j_call: TRBJ1-1; v_call: TRBV24-1; cdr3_aa: CATSGRQGGDTEAFF; cdr3_nt: TGTGCCACCAGTGGCAGACAGGGGGGTGACACTGAAGCTTTCTTT
clone_size: .; d_call: .; j_call: TRBJ2-1; v_call: TRBV5-1; cdr3_aa: CASSLVSLGFGSYNEQFF; cdr3_nt: TGCGCCAGCAGCTTGGTGAGCCTCGGGTTTGGCTCCTACAATGAGCAGTTCTTC
clone_size: .; d_call: TRBD1; j_call: TRBJ1-4; v_call: TRBV6-5; cdr3_aa: CASSYSAGQHEKLFF; cdr3_nt: TGTGCCAGCAGTTACTCCGCGGGACAGCATGAAAAACTGTTTTTT
clone_size: .; d_call: .; j_call: TRBJ1-2; v_call: TRBV5-1; cdr3_aa: CASSATRAGGYTF; cdr3_nt: TGCGCCAGCAGCGCGACTCGGGCGGGTGGCTACACCTTC
clone_size: .; d_call: .; j_call: TRBJ2-5; v_call: TRBV6-5; cdr3_aa: CASSYVRQETQYF; cdr3_nt: TGTGCCAGCAGTTACGTGAGGCAAGAGACCCAGTACTTC
clone_size: .; d_call: TRBD2; j_call: TRBJ2-1; v_call: TRBV19; cdr3_aa: CASSPEGTSGMYNEQFF; cdr3_nt: TGTGCCAGTAGTCCCGAGGGGACTAGCGGGATGTACAATGAGCAGTTCTTC
clone_size: .; d_call: TRBD2; j_call: TRBJ2-3; v_call: TRBV5-3; cdr3_aa: CARSLAFLAGGILDTDTQYF; cdr3_nt: TGTGCCAGAAGCTTGGCCTTTTTGGCGGGAGGGATCTTGGACACAGATACGCAGTATTTT
clone_size: .; d_call: .; j_call: TRBJ2-7; v_call: TRBV18; cdr3_aa: CASSPPAGYEQYF; cdr3_nt: TGTGCCAGCTCGCCCCCCGCCGGCTACGAGCAGTACTTC
clone_size: .; d_call: TRBD2; j_call: TRBJ2-3; v_call: TRBV23-1; cdr3_aa: CASGNGGGWGTDTQYF; cdr3_nt: TGCGCCAGCGGAAACGGGGGGGGCTGGGGCACAGATACGCAGTATTTT
clone_size: few; d_call: TRBD2; j_call: TRBJ2-1; v_call: TRBV18; cdr3_aa: CASSRGLADYNEQFF; cdr3_nt: TGTGCCAGCTCACGGGGACTAGCGGACTACAATGAGCAGTTCTTC
clone_size: few; d_call: .; j_call: TRBJ1-3; v_call: TRBV6-5; cdr3_aa: CASQLSEGPGNTIYF; cdr3_nt: TGTGCCAGCCAATTAAGTGAGGGTCCTGGAAACACCATATATTTT
clone_size: .; d_call: TRBD1; j_call: TRBJ1-2; v_call: TRBV3-1/TRBV3-2; cdr3_aa: CASSRGAGQKDGYTF; cdr3_nt: TGTGCCAGCAGCCGGGGGGCGGGACAGAAGGATGGCTACACCTTC
clone_size: .; d_call: .; j_call: TRBJ2-1; v_call: TRBV19; cdr3_aa: CASRRGGGYNEQFF; cdr3_nt: TGTGCCAGTAGACGGGGAGGGGGCTACAATGAGCAGTTCTTC
clone_size: .; d_call: .; j_call: TRBJ1-1; v_call: TRBV6-2/TRBV6-3; cdr3_aa: CASSAGRGNTEAFF; cdr3_nt: TGTGCCAGCAGCGCGGGGCGGGGGAACACTGAAGCTTTCTTT
clone_size: .; d_call: .; j_call: TRBJ2-2; v_call: TRBV3-1/TRBV3-2; cdr3_aa: CASSLRRALNTGELFF; cdr3_nt: TGTGCCAGCAGCCTTAGGAGGGCCTTGAACACCGGGGAGCTGTTTTTT
clone_size: .; d_call: TRBD1; j_call: TRBJ1-2; v_call: TRBV19; cdr3_aa: CASSIDRVNGYTF; cdr3_nt: TGTGCCAGTAGTATCGACAGGGTGAATGGCTACACCTTC